The clone carrying this TCR beta chain was seen a handful of times. Its specificity is unknown. The CDR3 sequence is 14 residues long. Every bit of the isolated RNA underwent reverse transcription, so sequencing read expressed TCRB transcripts. Clones were read by immunoSEQ multiplex PCR, and TCRdb kept only the in-frame ones, dropping some. Among some 170,000 clones listed, around 63% were seen once. Markers CD45RO/CCR7/CD25/CD127/CD95/CD27 served to sort CD4+ naive, central memory, regulatory and stem cell-like memory cells. The sample comes from a study of beta chain features in type 1 diabetes. Study-level background: The patients were much like the healthy donors in age, gender and cell yields.

Regarding the study as a whole: It was among patients, rather than healthy donors, that naive, central memory and Treg TCRB repertoires appeared more similar. Shorter templates might be favored by PCR, equally in patients and controls. A moderate, significant TCRB CDR3 shortening appeared in type 1 diabetes across four CD4+ subsets.

Sequenced sample: naive CD4+ T cells from blood. The chain couples TRBV21-1 to TRBJ2-4; the D segment call TRBD1 is taken from the table without a DNA check. TRBV21-1 is classified as a pseudogene. The TCR originated in a man in his thirties or forties with type 1 diabetes. CDR3 DNA: TGTGCCAGCAGGAGAGGCAGGGGGAAAAACATTCAGTACTTC. Translation gives CASRRGRGKNIQYF.